This record covers a single T cell receptor beta chain. No antigen is known for it. This sample was taken from a study of cytotoxic CD8 clonotypes in ibrutinib-treated CLL. As for the study in general: A mean of around 270,000 productive templates and approximately 90,000 productive rearrangements was obtained per sample. Study-level findings and limits: Circulating CD8+ T-cell counts were tracked by baseline clonality, which exceeded that of age-matched healthy donors.

Clones were read by immunoSEQ multiplex PCR, and TCRdb kept only the in-frame ones, dropping some. In the table there are around 160,000 clones, approximately 91% of which are singletons. The CDR3 totals 13 residues. Sequenced material: PBMCs, taken at disease progression, from a patient treated with ibrutinib. This clonotype originated in a human donor with chronic lymphocytic leukemia. The chain is built from TRBV12-2 and TRBJ2-7; TRBD2 reflects the table's D call only, with no check against the DNA. TRBV12-2 represents a pseudogene. The CDR3 sequence is CASRFSGDYEQYF. The CDR3 coding sequence is TGTGCAAGTCGCTTTAGCGGTGACTACGAGCAGTACTTC.